The T cell receptor beta chain described here comes from a study of beta chain features in type 1 diabetes. Study background: Healthy donors and patients had similar age, gender and cell yields.

Notes on this clone: What it recognizes is unknown.

What was sequenced were expressed TCRB transcripts, since all of the isolated RNA had been reverse transcribed. The method was immunoSEQ multiplex PCR; TCRdb's version includes in-frame clones alone and lacks a portion of them. The data show 200,000 to 300,000 clones, approximately 11% seen once. In total, each donor contributed a single heparinised blood draw that averaged roughly 100 mL. Whole-study results and caveats: For cells with high TCR expression, cDNA sequencing could yield over-representation. Type 1 diabetes patients had moderately but significantly shorter TCRB CDR3s in all four CD4+ subsets. VDJ junctions sequenced from type 1 diabetes patients showed fewer insertions and more deletions.

The CDR3 is made up of 15 amino acids. Trimming pared 2 bases from V and 0 bases from J, leaving 10 bases between. The germline V gene encodes CDR1 LGHNA and CDR2 YSLEER. Sequencing was performed on naive CD4+ T cells from blood. This clonotype originated in a man aged 30-40 years with type 1 diabetes. This chain uses TRBV4-3 with TRBJ2-5; a weak D match, TRBD1 (6 bases). CDR3 residues: CASSQSQGYQETQYF. CDR3 in DNA: TGCGCCAGCAGCCAATCCCAGGGGTACCAAGAGACCCAGTACTTC.